Presented here are 6 T cell receptor delta chains from one specimen sequenced in a study of gamma-delta T cells after stem cell transplantation. TCRdb reprocessed the RT-PCR reads using CATT. The sample contains about 1,300 delta-chain clones, around 43% of which appear only once. The sequencing input was gamma-delta T cells. The source of these receptors is a human donor. It is not recorded whose cells these are; they may come from a transplant donor.

Turning to this clone: TCRdb attributes to this sequence the protein of a much larger clone, which differs from the DNA translation at residue 6; a read error is likely, and the protein displayed is translated from the DNA. V usage is TRDV3 and J usage is TRDJ1; a possible D gene is TRDD3 (6 bases). V was pared by 4 bases and J by 3 bases, with 15 bases between. This CDR3 is built from 13 residues. Germline loops: CDR1 TVYSNPD, CDR2 GDNSRS (reference sequence). The CDR3 region is CASLGGSPDKLIF. For the CDR3, the DNA is TGTGCCTCCTTGGGGGGTAGTCCCGATAAACTCATCTTT.

The V call is TRDV1, the J call TRDJ1; TRDD3 agrees at 10 bases. The CDR3 spans 25 residues. CDR1 is TSWWSYY and CDR2 is QGS in the germline V gene. The J segment lost 3 bases and the V segment lost 1 base, leaving 32 bases of the junction unmatched. The CDR3 loop is CALGEPQPTSLVGGYAVETSDKLIF. The CDR3 coding sequence is TGTGCTCTTGGGGAACCCCAACCTACGTCTTTAGTGGGGGGATACGCCGTCGAGACCTCCGATAAACTCATCTTT.

Concerning this clone itself: This likely came from a read error, as a far larger clone is one base away. Other DNA sequences within the sample encode an identical CDR3. The V call is TRDV2, the J call TRDJ3, with 11 bases fitting TRDD3. Germline V gives CDR1 GEAIGNYY, CDR2 EKD. CDR3 size: 19 residues. The DNA for the CDR3 is TGTGCCTGTGACACCTGGGGGATACGGTCCGGTGACGACACCCGTCAGATGTTTTTC. Amino acids: CACDTWGIRSGDDTRQMFF.

Worth noting for this clone: This likely came from a read error, as a far larger clone is one base away. V and J are TRDV2 and TRDJ1, with TRDD3 matching over 7 bases. CDR1 is GEAIGNYY, CDR2 EKD, per germline. The CDR3 is 14 residues long. V shed 0 bases and J 2 bases; nucleotides not matched to a gene: 2. Written as DNA, the CDR3 is TGTGCCTGTGACACCAGCTGGGGGACCGATAAACTCATCTTT. It specifies CACDTSWGTDKLIF.

In its sample, this clone is medium-sized. This chain connects TRDV1 to TRDJ1, with D perhaps TRDD2 (6 bases). In germline, CDR1 is TSWWSYY, CDR2 QGS. The length of the CDR3 is 16 residues. V was clipped by 3 bases and J by 0 bases, with 14 bases between them. Here the CDR3 reads CALGDLTSSYTDKLIF. For the CDR3, the DNA is TGTGCTCTTGGGGATCTTACTTCCTCCTACACCGATAAACTCATCTTT.

The chain is built from TRDV3 and TRDJ1, with 13 bases identical to TRDD3. This CDR3 contains 22 residues. Germline CDR1 is TVYSNPD and CDR2 is GDNSRS (reference sequence). The V and J ends lost 4 bases and 0 bases, in that order; junction bases with no gene match: 26. The CDR3 DNA reads as TGTGCCTCGGGGCTTGACCCTAGTACTGGGGGATACGATTGGACGGACACCGATAAACTCATCTTT. This encodes CASGLDPSTGGYDWTDTDKLIF.